Reported below is one TCR beta chain. Its antigen remains unknown. This entry comes from a study of radiation and T cells in renal cell carcinoma. Study-level findings and limits: Top tumor clonotypes rose in blood 2 weeks post-radiation, then contracted.

In germline, CDR1 is SGHAT, CDR2 FQDESV (reference sequence). This CDR3 is 14 amino acids long. V shed 0 bases and J shed 3 bases, with 8 bases lying between them. Time point described: blood 2 weeks post-SBRT. Specified treatment: 15 Gy SBRT to primary tumor, nephrectomy 4 weeks later. The tumor was a clear cell renal cell carcinoma. Here immunoSEQ multiplex PCR was the method, and the copy in TCRdb shows in-frame clones only, minus some. The table has around 120,000 clones, roughly four fifths seen once. The sequencing here drew on blood, taken from a patient whose treatment included radiotherapy and nephrectomy. The source is a woman aged 60-70 years with renal cell carcinoma. The chain links TRBV11-1 to TRBJ1-1; D is ambiguous. The CDR3 sequence is CASSLASGYTEAFF. Written as DNA, the CDR3 is TGTGCCAGCAGCTTAGCATCGGGCTACACTGAAGCTTTCTTT.